These T cell receptor beta chains were read from a single sample in a study of OX40 agonist ivuxolimab in advanced cancers. TCRdb's copy holds only in-frame clones and misses some; the assay was immunoSEQ multiplex PCR. The table has roughly 80,000 clones, roughly 85% seen once. Sequencing was performed on CD4+ or CD8+ T cells sorted from blood, taken in a trial of the OX40 agonist ivuxolimab. These receptors were collected from an adult with an advanced solid tumor such as melanoma, head and neck, liver or kidney cancer. The conserved cysteine and the conserved F or W are not part of the CDR3 here. Fields, in order: V gene, D gene, clone size, J gene, CDR3 protein. The D gene is left open where the match is weak. A row's size may be missing; if present it is once, few, many or a size class.

v_call: TRBV11-1; d_call: TRBD2; clone_size: .; j_call: TRBJ2-1; cdr3_aa: ASSETGGALVREF
v_call: TRBV5-5; d_call: .; clone_size: .; j_call: TRBJ2-1; cdr3_aa: ASSFGDISYNEQF
v_call: TRBV11-2; d_call: TRBD1; clone_size: .; j_call: TRBJ1-1; cdr3_aa: ASSVTGGFMNTEAF
v_call: TRBV7-9; d_call: TRBD2; clone_size: once; j_call: TRBJ2-1; cdr3_aa: ASSPLAGVYNEQF
v_call: TRBV5-1; d_call: TRBD2; clone_size: .; j_call: TRBJ2-5; cdr3_aa: ASSLSSGGEETQY
v_call: TRBV2; d_call: TRBD2; clone_size: once; j_call: TRBJ2-1; cdr3_aa: ASRRLAGGIRYNEQF
v_call: TRBV5-8; d_call: .; clone_size: .; j_call: TRBJ1-2; cdr3_aa: ASSLQGRSNYGYT
v_call: TRBV4-1; d_call: .; clone_size: .; j_call: TRBJ2-1; cdr3_aa: ASSQLPTGSYNEQF
v_call: TRBV29-1; d_call: .; clone_size: .; j_call: TRBJ2-5; cdr3_aa: SVFGQETQY
v_call: TRBV6-5; d_call: .; clone_size: .; j_call: TRBJ2-7; cdr3_aa: AVRAPYEQY
v_call: TRBV6-6; d_call: .; clone_size: .; j_call: TRBJ1-1; cdr3_aa: ASSYGYRNTEAF
v_call: TRBV5-1; d_call: .; clone_size: .; j_call: TRBJ2-3; cdr3_aa: ASSPSVLAVSTDTQY
v_call: TRBV5-6; d_call: TRBD2; clone_size: .; j_call: TRBJ2-5; cdr3_aa: ASSYQGLVQQETQY
v_call: TRBV6-6; d_call: .; clone_size: .; j_call: TRBJ2-7; cdr3_aa: ASRDASSYEQY
v_call: TRBV6-5; d_call: TRBD2; clone_size: .; j_call: TRBJ2-5; cdr3_aa: ASSYSGGRGETQY
v_call: TRBV5-8; d_call: .; clone_size: .; j_call: TRBJ2-7; cdr3_aa: ASSAGHFSIEQY
v_call: TRBV6-5; d_call: .; clone_size: .; j_call: TRBJ2-1; cdr3_aa: ASSRDNNEQF
v_call: TRBV7-8; d_call: TRBD2; clone_size: .; j_call: TRBJ2-5; cdr3_aa: ASSLDRTSGQETQY
v_call: TRBV27; d_call: TRBD1; clone_size: .; j_call: TRBJ2-7; cdr3_aa: ASSLRDRGEQY
v_call: TRBV5-4; d_call: .; clone_size: .; j_call: TRBJ2-3; cdr3_aa: ASSLGGRSTDTQY
v_call: TRBV4-2; d_call: .; clone_size: few; j_call: TRBJ1-1; cdr3_aa: ASSQGNTEAF
v_call: TRBV27; d_call: TRBD1; clone_size: .; j_call: TRBJ2-2; cdr3_aa: ASSPLTGTGDTGELF
v_call: TRBV6-5; d_call: TRBD1; clone_size: .; j_call: TRBJ2-5; cdr3_aa: ASSFGTGRQTQY
v_call: TRBV25-1; d_call: .; clone_size: once; j_call: TRBJ2-5; cdr3_aa: ASSERAGGLKTQY
v_call: TRBV27; d_call: TRBD2; clone_size: .; j_call: TRBJ2-1; cdr3_aa: ASSLSPGGGRANEQF
v_call: TRBV30; d_call: .; clone_size: few; j_call: TRBJ1-4; cdr3_aa: AWSVRRKTNEKLF
v_call: TRBV6-6; d_call: .; clone_size: .; j_call: TRBJ2-7; cdr3_aa: ASGEGALFEQY
v_call: TRBV9; d_call: .; clone_size: .; j_call: TRBJ1-2; cdr3_aa: ASSVGTDRSYGYT
v_call: TRBV5-4; d_call: .; clone_size: .; j_call: TRBJ2-7; cdr3_aa: ASSSRSRTSYEQY
v_call: TRBV28; d_call: .; clone_size: .; j_call: TRBJ1-3; cdr3_aa: ASSHGPPDDGNTIY
v_call: TRBV7-6; d_call: .; clone_size: .; j_call: TRBJ1-5; cdr3_aa: ASSLGPGQPQH
v_call: TRBV6-6; d_call: .; clone_size: .; j_call: TRBJ1-1; cdr3_aa: ASGEFRGNEAF
v_call: TRBV7-3; d_call: .; clone_size: .; j_call: TRBJ1-2; cdr3_aa: ASSLSPGAGGYT
v_call: TRBV29-1; d_call: .; clone_size: .; j_call: TRBJ2-6; cdr3_aa: SVGTPDSSGANVLT
v_call: TRBV7-9; d_call: .; clone_size: few; j_call: TRBJ1-1; cdr3_aa: ASNKGGGRKNTEAF
v_call: TRBV7-8; d_call: .; clone_size: .; j_call: TRBJ2-7; cdr3_aa: ASSLGDRIYEQY
v_call: TRBV9; d_call: .; clone_size: few; j_call: TRBJ2-2; cdr3_aa: ASSGPWGSRTGELF
v_call: TRBV2; d_call: .; clone_size: .; j_call: TRBJ1-5; cdr3_aa: ASSLGTSNYQPQH
v_call: TRBV7-2; d_call: TRBD1; clone_size: .; j_call: TRBJ2-5; cdr3_aa: ASSYGTVGGTQY